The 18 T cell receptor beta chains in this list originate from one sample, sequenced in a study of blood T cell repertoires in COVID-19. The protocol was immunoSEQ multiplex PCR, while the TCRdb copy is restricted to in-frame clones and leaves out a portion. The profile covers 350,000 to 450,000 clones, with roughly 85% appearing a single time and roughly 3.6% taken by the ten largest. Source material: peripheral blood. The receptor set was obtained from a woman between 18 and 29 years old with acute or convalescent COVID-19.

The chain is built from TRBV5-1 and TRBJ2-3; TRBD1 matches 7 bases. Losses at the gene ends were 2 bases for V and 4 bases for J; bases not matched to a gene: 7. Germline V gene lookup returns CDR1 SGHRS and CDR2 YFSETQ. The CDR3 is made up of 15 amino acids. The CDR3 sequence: CASSFLDRPPDTQYF. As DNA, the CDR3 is TGCGCCAGCAGCTTTTTGGACAGGCCCCCAGATACGCAGTATTTT.

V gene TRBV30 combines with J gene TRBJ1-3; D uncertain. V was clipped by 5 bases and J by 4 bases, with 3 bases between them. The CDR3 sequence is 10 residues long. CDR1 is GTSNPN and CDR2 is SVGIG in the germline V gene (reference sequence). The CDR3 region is CAWAGNTIYF. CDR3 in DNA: TGTGCCTGGGCAGGAAACACCATATATTTT.

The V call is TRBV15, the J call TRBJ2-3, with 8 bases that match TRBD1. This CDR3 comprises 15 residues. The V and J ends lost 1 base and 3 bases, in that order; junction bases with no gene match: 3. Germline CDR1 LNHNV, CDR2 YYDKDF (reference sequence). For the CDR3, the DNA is TGTGCCACCAGCAGAGGAGGACAGGGAACAGATACGCAGTATTTT. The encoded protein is CATSRGGQGTDTQYF.

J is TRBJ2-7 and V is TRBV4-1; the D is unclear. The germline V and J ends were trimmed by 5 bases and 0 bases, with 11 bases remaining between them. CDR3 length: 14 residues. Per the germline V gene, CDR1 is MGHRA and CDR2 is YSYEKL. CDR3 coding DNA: TGCGCCAGCAGCGCTCTCGACTTCTCCTACGAGCAGTACTTC. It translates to CASSALDFSYEQYF.

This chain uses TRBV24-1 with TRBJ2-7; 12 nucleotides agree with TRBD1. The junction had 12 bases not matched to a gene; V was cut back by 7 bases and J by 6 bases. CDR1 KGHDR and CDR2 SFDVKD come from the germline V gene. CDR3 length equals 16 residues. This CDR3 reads CATSGPGDRGQSEQYF. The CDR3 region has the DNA TGTGCCACCAGCGGACCAGGGGACAGGGGGCAATCCGAGCAGTACTTC.

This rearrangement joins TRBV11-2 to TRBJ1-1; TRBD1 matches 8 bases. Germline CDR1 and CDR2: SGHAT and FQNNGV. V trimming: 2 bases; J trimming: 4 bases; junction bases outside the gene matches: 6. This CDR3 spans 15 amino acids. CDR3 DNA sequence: TGTGCCAGCAGCTTACCCGACAGGGGTTTCACTGAAGCTTTCTTT. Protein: CASSLPDRGFTEAFF. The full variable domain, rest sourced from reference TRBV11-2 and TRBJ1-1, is EAGVAQSPRYKIIEKRQSVAFWCNPISGHATLYWYQQILGQGPKLLIQFQNNGVVDDSQLPKDRFSAERLKGVDSTLKIQPAKLEDSAVYLCASSLPDRGFTEAFFGQGTRLTVV.

This CDR3 is CASSSGGRASYEQYF. The CDR3 DNA follows: TGTGCCAGCAGTTCGGGGGGGAGGGCCTCCTACGAGCAGTACTTC. The chain joins TRBV27 to TRBJ2-7, with TRBD2 matching over 8 bases. Germline V gene data show CDR1 as MNHEY and CDR2 as SMNVEV (reference sequence). The CDR3 has 15 residues. Trimming cost V 4 bases and J 0 bases; bases outside gene matches: 5.

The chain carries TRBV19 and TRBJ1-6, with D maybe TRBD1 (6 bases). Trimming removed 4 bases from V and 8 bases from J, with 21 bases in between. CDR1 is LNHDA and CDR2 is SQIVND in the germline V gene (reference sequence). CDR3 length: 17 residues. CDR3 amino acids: CASSSKGRPNRDSPLHF. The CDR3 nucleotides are TGTGCCAGTAGTAGCAAGGGACGGCCGAACAGGGATTCACCCCTCCACTTT.

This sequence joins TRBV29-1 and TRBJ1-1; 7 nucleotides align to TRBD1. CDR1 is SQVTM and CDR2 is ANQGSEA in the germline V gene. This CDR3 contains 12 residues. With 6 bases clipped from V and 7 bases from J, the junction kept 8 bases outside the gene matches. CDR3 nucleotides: TGCAGCGTCAAAGGGACAGCCTTTGAAGCTTTCTTT. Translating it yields CSVKGTAFEAFF.

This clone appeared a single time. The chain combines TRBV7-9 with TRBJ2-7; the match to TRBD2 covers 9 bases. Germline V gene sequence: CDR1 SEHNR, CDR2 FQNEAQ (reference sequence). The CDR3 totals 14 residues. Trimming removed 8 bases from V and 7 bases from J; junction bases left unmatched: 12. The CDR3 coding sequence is TGTGCCAGCGGACCGGGAGCGGGAGGCGGGGAGCAGTACTTC. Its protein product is CASGPGAGGGEQYF.

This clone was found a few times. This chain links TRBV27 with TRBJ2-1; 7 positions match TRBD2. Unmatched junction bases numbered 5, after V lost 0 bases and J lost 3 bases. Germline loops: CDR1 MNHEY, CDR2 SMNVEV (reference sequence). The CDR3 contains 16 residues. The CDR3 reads CASSLSSSGLYNEQFF. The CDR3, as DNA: TGTGCCAGCAGTTTATCGTCTAGCGGACTCTACAATGAGCAGTTCTTC.

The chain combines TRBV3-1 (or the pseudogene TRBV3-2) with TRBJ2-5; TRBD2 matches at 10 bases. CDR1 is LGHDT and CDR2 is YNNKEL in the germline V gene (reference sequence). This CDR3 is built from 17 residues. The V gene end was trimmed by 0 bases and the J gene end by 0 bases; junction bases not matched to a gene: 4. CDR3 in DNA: TGTGCCAGCAGCCAAGAAGTAGCGGGAGGCCACCAAGAGACCCAGTACTTC. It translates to CASSQEVAGGHQETQYF.

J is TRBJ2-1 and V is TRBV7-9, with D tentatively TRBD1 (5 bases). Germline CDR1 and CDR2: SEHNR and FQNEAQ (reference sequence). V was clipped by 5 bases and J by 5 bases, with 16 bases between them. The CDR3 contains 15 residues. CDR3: CASSRSGSRDNEQFF. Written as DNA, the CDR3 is TGTGCCAGCAGCCGTTCAGGCTCCAGGGACAATGAGCAGTTCTTC.

The DNA for the CDR3 is TGTGCCAGCAGCTTGGGACTACCTTACGAGCAGTACTTC. As protein: CASSLGLPYEQYF. V is TRBV5-5 and J is TRBJ2-7; TRBD2 is a possible D gene (5 bases). The CDR3 contains 13 residues. Germline CDR1 and CDR2: SGHKS and YYEKEE (reference sequence). V shed 0 bases and J shed 4 bases, with 8 bases lying between them.

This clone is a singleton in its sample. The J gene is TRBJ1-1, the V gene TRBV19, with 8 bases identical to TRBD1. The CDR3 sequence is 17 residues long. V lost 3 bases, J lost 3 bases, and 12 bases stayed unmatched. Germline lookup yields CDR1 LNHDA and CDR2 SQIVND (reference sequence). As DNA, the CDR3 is TGTGCCAGTAGTATTCTGGGCAGGGGGCGAAGTTACACTGAAGCTTTCTTT. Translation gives CASSILGRGRSYTEAFF.

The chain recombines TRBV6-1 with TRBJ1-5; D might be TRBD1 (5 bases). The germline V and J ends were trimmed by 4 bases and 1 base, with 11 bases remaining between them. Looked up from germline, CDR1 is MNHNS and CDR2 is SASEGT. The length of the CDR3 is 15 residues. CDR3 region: CASSVAPGSNQPQHF. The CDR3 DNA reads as TGTGCCAGCAGTGTTGCGCCAGGGAGCAATCAGCCCCAGCATTTT.

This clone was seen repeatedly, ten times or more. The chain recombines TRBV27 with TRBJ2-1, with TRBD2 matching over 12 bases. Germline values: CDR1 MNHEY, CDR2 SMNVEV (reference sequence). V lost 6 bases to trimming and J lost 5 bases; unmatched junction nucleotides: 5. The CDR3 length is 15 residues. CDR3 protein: CASSRTSGVNNEQFF. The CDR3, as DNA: TGTGCCAGCAGCCGGACTAGCGGGGTTAACAATGAGCAGTTCTTC.

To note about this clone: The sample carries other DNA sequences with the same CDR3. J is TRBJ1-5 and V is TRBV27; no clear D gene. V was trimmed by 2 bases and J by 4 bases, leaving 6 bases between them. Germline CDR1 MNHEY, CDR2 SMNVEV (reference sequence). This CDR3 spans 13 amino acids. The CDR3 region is CASSLGLNQPQHF. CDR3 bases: TGTGCCAGCAGTTTAGGCCTTAATCAGCCCCAGCATTTT.